Below are 18 T cell receptor beta chains sequenced from a single sample in a study of regulatory dendritic cells for organ transplantation. Profiling relied on immunoSEQ multiplex PCR, and the TCRdb table lists in-frame clones only, not all of them. This table has some 29,000 clones, approximately 82% appearing once. The sample taken for sequencing was naive CD4+ T cells from blood. The subset: CD45RA+ naive T cells. Source of these receptors: a human donor in good health.

This rearrangement joins TRBV5-1 to TRBJ2-2, with 12 bases identical to TRBD2. After removal of 4 bases from V and 3 bases from J, the junction contained 1 base not matched to a gene. CDR1 is SGHRS and CDR2 is YFSETQ in the germline V gene. The CDR3 has 15 residues. CDR3 in DNA: TGCGCCAGCAGCCGGACTAGCGGGGACACCGGGGAGCTGTTTTTT. Protein product: CASSRTSGDTGELFF.

The J gene is TRBJ2-2, the V gene TRBV5-4; D gene ambiguous. Germline V lookup: CDR1 SGHNT, CDR2 YYREEE (reference sequence). The CDR3 covers 15 residues. Trimming removed 4 bases from V and 0 bases from J, with 10 bases in between. CDR3 residues: CASSPDSPNTGELFF. As DNA, the CDR3 is TGTGCCAGCAGCCCTGACTCCCCGAACACCGGGGAGCTGTTTTTT.

This chain uses TRBV20-1 with TRBJ2-1; D is undetermined. The germline CDR1 and CDR2 sequences are DFQATT and SNEGSKA (reference sequence). The V end was cut by 6 bases, the J end by 7 bases, with 7 bases between. There are 10 residues in the CDR3. CDR3 amino acids: CSAARNEQFF. The CDR3 region has the DNA TGCAGTGCGGCCAGGAATGAGCAGTTCTTC.

The chain couples TRBV11-3 to TRBJ1-1, with D perhaps TRBD1 (5 bases). The CDR3 contains 15 residues. CDR1 is SGHNT, CDR2 YENEEA, per germline. V lost 4 bases to trimming and J lost 1 base, with 13 bases between them. The CDR3 sequence: CASSSEAGQNTEAFF. CDR3 sequence (DNA): TGTGCCAGCAGCTCCGAGGCCGGACAGAACACTGAAGCTTTCTTT.

In DNA form, the CDR3 reads TGTGCCAGCAAGGCTAGCGGGGCCTACAATGAGCAGTTCTTC. This translates into CASKASGAYNEQFF. V and J are TRBV5-4 and TRBJ2-1, with 9 bases identical to TRBD2. Trimming cost V 6 bases and J 2 bases; bases outside gene matches: 3. In germline, CDR1 is SGHNT, CDR2 YYREEE (reference sequence). The CDR3 has 14 amino acids.

This clone was seen a single time. The chain employs TRBV4-2 and TRBJ2-3; 11 positions match TRBD2. CDR3 length equals 17 residues. CDR1 is LGHNA and CDR2 is YNFKEQ in the germline V gene. Trimming at V came to 1 base and at J to 2 bases, leaving 5 bases not matched to a gene. The CDR3 sequence: CASSQALAGGPTDTQYF. The CDR3 DNA reads TGTGCCAGCAGCCAAGCTCTAGCGGGGGGTCCCACAGATACGCAGTATTTT.

The sample holds one count of this clone. The V gene is TRBV18, the J gene TRBJ1-4, with 7 bases aligning to TRBD1. Trimming at V came to 4 bases and at J to 0 bases, leaving 11 bases not matched to a gene. The CDR3 is 18 amino acids. Germline assignment: CDR1 KGHSH and CDR2 LQKENI. CDR3 in DNA: TGTGCCAGCTCACTTCCGGGACAGCTAGTAGCAACTAATGAAAAACTGTTTTTT. It codes for CASSLPGQLVATNEKLFF.

The J gene is TRBJ2-3, the V gene TRBV15; 8 nucleotides match TRBD2. The CDR3 is 17 amino acids. Germline V CDR1 and CDR2: LNHNV, YYDKDF (reference sequence). The V segment lost 0 bases and the J segment 0 bases; nucleotides outside the gene matches: 5. The CDR3 nucleotides are TGTGCCACCAGCAGAGACCGACTAGCGACTAGCACAGATACGCAGTATTTT. It translates to CATSRDRLATSTDTQYF.

The chain combines TRBV27 with TRBJ2-2, with a possible D match to TRBD1 (6 bases). The CDR3 consists of 16 residues. V lost 3 bases and J lost 0, with 11 bases in between. In germline, CDR1 is MNHEY, CDR2 SMNVEV (reference sequence). Written as DNA, the CDR3 is TGTGCCAGCAGTTTTCGGCAGGGGTCGAACACCGGGGAGCTGTTTTTT. Translating gives CASSFRQGSNTGELFF.

The V and J genes are TRBV19 and TRBJ2-2, with 13 bases fitting TRBD2. Losses at the gene ends were 6 bases for V and 7 bases for J; bases not matched to a gene: 14. The CDR3 consists of 18 residues. The germline V gene has CDR1 LNHDA and CDR2 SQIVND (reference sequence). The CDR3 sequence is CASSKTSGGAVRSGELFF. In nucleotides, the CDR3 is TGTGCCAGTAGCAAAACTAGCGGGGGGGCCGTTCGTAGCGGGGAGCTGTTTTTT.

This clone was detected only a few times. The genes are TRBV2 and TRBJ2-1, with 9 positions matching TRBD2. Germline lookup yields CDR1 SNHLY and CDR2 FYNNEI. This CDR3 contains 13 residues. With V trimmed by 8 bases and J by 5 bases, 4 bases remained unmatched. The CDR3, as DNA: TGTGCCAGCGGGAGCGGGGGGCACAATGAGCAGTTCTTC. Protein product: CASGSGGHNEQFF.

The rearrangement joins TRBV4-1 to TRBJ1-4, with 8 bases identical to TRBD1. The CDR3 is 16 amino acids. Losses at the gene ends were 1 base for V and 6 bases for J; bases not matched to a gene: 7. CDR1 and CDR2 from the germline V gene are MGHRA and YSYEKL. CDR3 sequence reads: CASSQVLAGGDEKLFF. The CDR3, as DNA: TGCGCCAGCAGCCAAGTGTTGGCAGGGGGCGATGAAAAACTGTTTTTT.

CDR3: CASSPSNQGVVDYGYTF. The CDR3 DNA sequence: TGTGCCAGCTCACCGAGTAACCAGGGTGTCGTGGACTATGGCTACACCTTC. The rearrangement uses TRBV18 and TRBJ1-2; a possible D gene is TRBD1 (5 bases). CDR3 length: 17 amino acids. Trimming left V 3 bases short and J 3 bases short, with 20 bases between. The germline CDR1 and CDR2 sequences are KGHSH and LQKENI.

The genes are TRBV7-9 and TRBJ1-2; a possible D gene is TRBD1 (5 bases). Germline CDR1 SEHNR, CDR2 FQNEAQ (reference sequence). This CDR3 comprises 14 residues. The V and J ends lost 5 bases and 7 bases respectively, with 17 bases between them. CDR3 in DNA: TGTGCCAGCAGCACAACTCAAGGGGCGTCTGGCTACACCTTC. It encodes CASSTTQGASGYTF. Filled out from reference TRBV7-9 and TRBJ1-2, the complete variable domain reads DTGVSQNPRHKITKRGQNVTFRCDPISEHNRLYWYRQTLGQGPEFLTYFQNEAQLEKSRLLSDRFSAERPKGSFSTLEIQRTEQGDSAMYLCASSTTQGASGYTFGSGTRLTVV.

This clone was seen just once. The V gene is TRBV5-1, the J gene TRBJ2-3; 9 bases line up with TRBD2. V lost 2 bases, J lost 0 bases, and 7 bases stayed unmatched. The CDR3 has 17 amino acids. Germline-derived CDR1 and CDR2 are SGHRS and YFSETQ. CDR3 sequence (DNA): TGCGCCAGCAGCTTACCGGGACTAGCAACTAGCACAGATACGCAGTATTTT. Translation gives CASSLPGLATSTDTQYF. Drawing the rest from reference TRBV5-1 and TRBJ2-3, the complete variable domain is KAGVTQTPRYLIKTRGQQVTLSCSPISGHRSVSWYQQTPGQGLQFLFEYFSETQRNKGNFPGRFSGRQFSNSRSEMNVSTLELGDSALYLCASSLPGLATSTDTQYFGPGTRLTVL.

This chain links TRBV18 with TRBJ2-1, with 10 bases that match TRBD1. CDR1 KGHSH and CDR2 LQKENI come from the germline V gene. The CDR3 is made up of 15 amino acids. The junction had 1 base not matched to a gene; V was cut back by 3 bases and J by 2 bases. CDR3 DNA: TGTGCCAGCTCACCGGACAGGGGGGCCTACAATGAGCAGTTCTTC. Translating it yields CASSPDRGAYNEQFF. Full variable domain (missing parts from reference TRBV18 and TRBJ2-1): NAGVMQNPRHLVRRRGQEARLRCSPMKGHSHVYWYRQLPEEGLKFMVYLQKENIIDESGMPKERFSAEFPKEGPSILRIQQVVRGDSAAYFCASSPDRGAYNEQFFGPGTRLTVL.

The J gene is TRBJ1-1, the V gene TRBV7-2, with 11 positions matching TRBD1. Looked up from germline, CDR1 is SGHTA and CDR2 is FQGNSA. Trimming took 5 bases from V and 0 from J; bases not matched to a gene: 5. This CDR3 region has 16 residues. CDR3 coding DNA: TGTGCCAGCAGCCGGGGACAGGGGGTGTTGAACACTGAAGCTTTCTTT. This gives the protein CASSRGQGVLNTEAFF.

The V gene is TRBV6-5, the J gene TRBJ2-7, with no clear D. V lost 2 bases to trimming and J lost 5 bases, with 7 bases between them. Germline V lookup: CDR1 MNHEY, CDR2 SVGAGI. This CDR3 comprises 12 residues. The CDR3, as DNA: TGTGCCAGCAGTTACGACTCAGACGAGCAGTACTTC. It translates to CASSYDSDEQYF.